The 32 T cell receptor beta chains below were found in one sample sequenced in a study of T cell responses to AZD1222 COVID-19 vaccine. TCRdb keeps only in-frame clones here, not all; method: immunoSEQ multiplex PCR. Among about 130,000 clones listed, roughly 84% were seen once. Here the sequenced sample was peripheral blood, taken on day 0 of AZD1222 vaccination. These receptor sequences come from an adult in good health.

This chain links TRBV27 with TRBJ2-7; D is undetermined. Germline lookup yields CDR1 MNHEY and CDR2 SMNVEV (reference sequence). V was shortened by 5 bases and J by 1 base, with 15 bases between the two germline ends. The CDR3 spans 15 residues. The DNA of the CDR3 is TGTGCCAGCAGTCCCGTGGTCCGAATGTCCTACGAGCAGTACTTC. It translates to CASSPVVRMSYEQYF.

Notes on this clone: This sample includes further DNA sequences coding for the same CDR3. This rearrangement joins TRBV5-4 to TRBJ2-1, with D unclear. V lost 2 bases and J 3 bases, leaving 6 bases between the germline ends. The CDR3 contains 13 residues. Germline V gene sequence: CDR1 SGHNT, CDR2 YYREEE (reference sequence). The CDR3 sequence: CASSFTDYNEQFF. The CDR3 nucleotides are TGTGCCAGCAGCTTTACCGACTACAATGAGCAGTTCTTC. The full variable domain, its missing parts supplied by reference TRBV5-4 and TRBJ2-1, is ETGVTQSPTHLIKTRGQQVTLRCSSQSGHNTVSWYQQALGQGPQFIFQYYREEENGRGNFPPRFSGLQFPNYSSELNVNALELDDSALYLCASSFTDYNEQFFGPGTRLTVL.

This chain connects TRBV19 to TRBJ2-7, with 7 bases fitting TRBD2. V lost 5 bases, J lost 0 bases, and 10 bases stayed unmatched. CDR3 length: 16 amino acids. Germline-derived CDR1 and CDR2 are LNHDA and SQIVND (reference sequence). CDR3 residues: CASSLTGTKSSYEQYF. As DNA, the CDR3 is TGTGCCAGTAGTCTCACCGGGACTAAGAGCTCCTACGAGCAGTACTTC.

V gene TRBV28 combines with J gene TRBJ1-4; D uncertain. With 5 bases removed from V and 4 bases from J, the gap between germline ends came to 8 bases. Per the germline V gene, CDR1 is MDHEN and CDR2 is SYDVKM. This CDR3 is built from 13 residues. DNA of the CDR3: TGTGCCAGCAGTGAACCAAGTAATGAAAAACTGTTTTTT. Its protein product is CASSEPSNEKLFF.

The genes are TRBV28 and TRBJ2-1, with D tentatively TRBD1 (6 bases). The CDR3 consists of 15 residues. The V end lost 6 bases, the J end lost 5 bases, and 17 bases lay between the germline ends. Germline V gene lookup returns CDR1 MDHEN and CDR2 SYDVKM. The CDR3 sequence is CASRGRTGKHNEQFF. The CDR3 region has the DNA TGTGCCAGCAGGGGGAGAACAGGGAAGCACAATGAGCAGTTCTTC.

The rearrangement joins TRBV12-3 or TRBV12-4 to TRBJ1-5, with a possible D match to TRBD1 (5 bases). V lost 6 bases and J 7 bases, leaving 10 bases between the germline ends. The length of the CDR3 is 12 residues. The DNA of the CDR3 is TGTGCCAGCAGCGCAGGGACCCAGCCCCAGCATTTT. Translation gives CASSAGTQPQHF.

The J gene is TRBJ2-2, the V gene TRBV7-6, with a weak D call TRBD1 (6 bases). Trimming took 4 bases from V and 6 from J, leaving 15 bases between them. This CDR3 region has 15 residues. Germline CDR1 and CDR2: SGHVS and FNYEAQ. The CDR3 bases are TGTGCCAGCAGCTCACCCACAGGGATGGCCGGGGAGCTGTTTTTT. It specifies CASSSPTGMAGELFF.

This chain connects TRBV27 to TRBJ1-1, with D unclear. Deletions cut 8 bases from V and 1 base from J, with 14 bases between. The CDR3 loop spans 14 amino acids. The germline gives CDR1 MNHEY, CDR2 SMNVEV (reference sequence). This CDR3 reads CASGYYRENTEAFF. CDR3 coding DNA: TGTGCCAGCGGCTACTATAGGGAGAACACTGAAGCTTTCTTT.

The rearrangement uses TRBV13 and TRBJ1-3; tentatively, D is TRBD1 (5 bases). The CDR3 spans 19 residues. In germline, CDR1 is PRHDT, CDR2 FYEKMQ (reference sequence). Trimming took off 5 bases at V and 0 bases at J, with 23 bases between the two ends. The CDR3 region has the DNA TGTGCCAGCAGCAAGACAGTTAACTTGGGGCCGAGCTCTGGAAACACCATATATTTT. Amino acid sequence: CASSKTVNLGPSSGNTIYF.

The rearrangement joins TRBV5-6 to TRBJ2-7, with TRBD2 matching over 14 bases. The CDR3 length is 18 residues. From germline, CDR1 is SGHDT and CDR2 YYEEEE. With V trimmed by 5 bases and J by 4 bases, 14 bases remained unmatched. CDR3 amino acids: CASSRTLLTSGGAYEQYF. The CDR3 coding sequence is TGTGCCAGCAGTCGAACCCTATTGACTAGCGGGGGGGCGTACGAGCAGTACTTC.

The rearrangement links TRBV19 to TRBJ1-1, with TRBD1 identical over 8 bases. The germline CDR1 and CDR2 sequences are LNHDA and SQIVND (reference sequence). This CDR3 has 15 amino acids. With V trimmed by 4 bases and J by 1 base, 5 bases remained unmatched. CDR3 region: CASSTPDRGNTEAFF. The DNA of the CDR3 is TGTGCCAGTAGTACCCCCGACAGGGGGAACACTGAAGCTTTCTTT.

This clone was seen once. The V gene is TRBV30, the J gene TRBJ1-1, with D possibly TRBD1 on 5 matching bases. Germline CDR1 reads GTSNPN; CDR2 reads SVGIG (reference sequence). The CDR3 has 13 residues. V was pared by 4 bases and J by 1 base, with 10 bases between. The CDR3 spells CAWTRGGNTEAFF. The CDR3 bases are TGTGCCTGGACCCGGGGGGGGAACACTGAAGCTTTCTTT.

The chain employs TRBV9 and TRBJ2-1; tentatively, D is TRBD2 (6 bases). The CDR3 sequence is 15 residues long. Between the trimmed V and J ends, which lost 3 bases and 8 bases, there was a span of 18 bases. Germline V CDR1 and CDR2: SGDLS, YYNGEE. The CDR3 nucleotides read TGTGCCAGCAGCGCTAGCGAGACAACCTTCGATGAGCAGTTCTTC. Amino acid sequence: CASSASETTFDEQFF.

The chain joins TRBV5-1 to TRBJ1-2; TRBD1 matches at 7 bases. The CDR3 runs to 13 residues. From germline, CDR1 is SGHRS and CDR2 YFSETQ. V dropped 4 bases and J dropped 6; count of bases not matched to a gene: 6. CDR3 DNA: TGCGCCAGCAGCCTGGGACAGCTTAATGGCTACACCTTC. It specifies CASSLGQLNGYTF.

J is TRBJ2-1 and V is TRBV7-2; 8 bases map to TRBD2. Germline lookup yields CDR1 SGHTA and CDR2 FQGNSA. This CDR3 is built from 16 residues. The V and J ends lost 1 base and 9 bases, in that order; junction bases with no gene match: 11. The CDR3 nucleotides are TGTGCCAGCAGCTTAGGGGGTAGCGGGGCTTCGACTGAGCAGTTCTTC. This translates into CASSLGGSGASTEQFF.

This sequence joins TRBV25-1 and TRBJ1-6, with D perhaps matching TRBD1 (6 bases). The CDR3 runs to 15 residues. Germline V gives CDR1 MGHDK, CDR2 SYGVNS. The V end was cut by 2 bases, the J end by 9 bases, with 14 bases between. The CDR3 nucleotides are TGTGCCAGCAGTGAAGGCGGCAGGGGTCCTTCACCCCTCCACTTT. Translation: CASSEGGRGPSPLHF.

This CDR3 reads CASSFTQGESNYGYTF. The CDR3, as DNA: TGCGCCAGCAGCTTTACTCAGGGGGAGTCTAACTATGGCTACACCTTC. V usage is TRBV5-1 and J usage is TRBJ1-2, with 7 bases matching TRBD1. Germline loops: CDR1 SGHRS, CDR2 YFSETQ. V gave up 2 bases and J gave up 0 bases; unmatched junction bases: 7. This CDR3 is 16 amino acids long.

The V call is TRBV2, the J call TRBJ1-5; 8 nucleotides line up with TRBD1. The V gene's germline CDR1 is SNHLY and CDR2 FYNNEI. The trim removed 4 bases at V and 5 bases at J, leaving 4 bases unmatched. This CDR3 is 14 amino acids long. CDR3 nucleotide sequence: TGTGCCAGCAGTGCTGGACAGGGCTATCAGCCCCAGCATTTT. Amino acid sequence: CASSAGQGYQPQHF. Looking up the rest from reference TRBV2 and TRBJ1-5 gives the full variable domain: EPEVTQTPSHQVTQMGQEVILRCVPISNHLYFYWYRQILGQKVEFLVSFYNNEISEKSEIFDDQFSVERPDGSNFTLKIRSTKLEDSAMYFCASSAGQGYQPQHFGDGTRLSIL.

This clone was observed a handful of times. V and J are TRBV4-2 and TRBJ2-1; D gene ambiguous. CDR1 LGHNA and CDR2 YNFKEQ come from the germline V gene. V was pared by 1 base and J by 3 bases, with 10 bases between. There are 15 residues in the CDR3. The CDR3 DNA sequence: TGTGCCAGCAGCCAAGGGCCTGGGGTCTACAATGAGCAGTTCTTC. As protein: CASSQGPGVYNEQFF.

The chain has TRBV18 and TRBJ2-7; the D gene is possibly TRBD1 (6 bases). The CDR3 has 15 amino acids. The germline V gene has CDR1 KGHSH and CDR2 LQKENI. V dropped 5 bases and J dropped 4 bases, with 18 bases sitting between them. This CDR3 reads CASSYSTGLRYEQYF. CDR3 DNA: TGTGCCAGCTCATACAGCACAGGGCTCCGATACGAGCAGTACTTC.

The chain is built from TRBV9 and TRBJ1-5, with D tentatively TRBD1 (6 bases). This CDR3 is built from 15 residues. Germline-derived CDR1 and CDR2 are SGDLS and YYNGEE. V lost 0 bases and J lost 7, with 14 bases in between. CDR3 DNA: TGTGCCAGCAGCGTAGGGGTACAGGGTTGGCAGCCCCAGCATTTT. Translated, it gives CASSVGVQGWQPQHF. The whole variable domain, remainder taken from reference TRBV9 and TRBJ1-5, is DSGVTQTPKHLITATGQRVTLRCSPRSGDLSVYWYQQSLDQGLQFLIQYYNGEERAKGNILERFSAQQFPDLHSELNLSSLELGDSALYFCASSVGVQGWQPQHFGDGTRLSIL.

The chain has TRBV19 and TRBJ1-5; D gene uncertain. Trimming removed 4 bases at V and 0 bases at J, with 16 bases between. CDR1 is LNHDA, CDR2 SQIVND, per germline (reference sequence). The CDR3 runs to 17 residues. This CDR3 is CASSTTEAGVSNQPQHF. DNA for the CDR3: TGTGCCAGTAGTACGACTGAGGCAGGAGTTAGCAATCAGCCCCAGCATTTT.

Details on this clone: At one end, the junction sequence differs from germline, possibly due to a read error. The genes are TRBV5-4 and TRBJ1-2; no reliable D call. CDR1 is SGHNT, CDR2 YYREEE, per germline (reference sequence). CDR3 length equals 14 residues. In DNA, the CDR3 is TGTGCCAGCAGTTTGGGAATTTCAAACTATGGCTACACCTTC. As protein: CASSLGISNYGYTF.

The chain couples TRBV30 to TRBJ1-1; a possible D gene is TRBD1 (6 bases). Germline V CDR1 and CDR2: GTSNPN, SVGIG (reference sequence). This CDR3 is built from 13 residues. With 1 base removed from V and 3 bases from J, the gap between germline ends came to 9 bases. The CDR3 region has the DNA TGTGCCTGGAGTGACAGGGCCGACACTGAAGCTTTCTTT. Translated, it gives CAWSDRADTEAFF.

The DNA for the CDR3 is TGTGCCAGCAGCTCCTCGGAACAGGGGAAGGTGGCCACCGGGGAGCTGTTTTTT. Protein: CASSSSEQGKVATGELFF. J is TRBJ2-2 and V is TRBV7-9, with 7 bases that match TRBD1. CDR3 length: 18 amino acids. The V gene end was trimmed by 4 bases and the J gene end by 4 bases; junction bases not matched to a gene: 15. Germline CDR1 and CDR2: SEHNR and FQNEAQ (reference sequence).

The chain combines TRBV5-1 with TRBJ2-5; D might be TRBD1 or TRBD2, each matching 7 bases. Trimming took off 4 bases at V and 1 base at J, with 17 bases between the two ends. Per germline, CDR1 SGHRS and CDR2 YFSETQ. The CDR3 covers 16 residues. This chain's CDR3 is CASSQGGTQPQETQYF. The CDR3 bases are TGCGCCAGCAGCCAGGGGGGGACACAACCCCAAGAGACCCAGTACTTC.

This rearrangement joins TRBV6-5 to TRBJ1-2; tentatively, D is TRBD1 (5 bases). The CDR3 length is 12 residues. Looked up from germline, CDR1 is MNHEY and CDR2 is SVGAGI. V was shortened by 2 bases and J by 7 bases, with 8 bases between the two germline ends. For the CDR3, the DNA is TGTGCCAGCAGTTACGGCGGGGGTGGCTACACCTTC. Residues: CASSYGGGGYTF.

This clone has just one count. The genes are TRBV2 and TRBJ1-4; D is ambiguous. With 1 base removed from V and 5 bases from J, the gap between germline ends came to 8 bases. The CDR3 loop spans 14 amino acids. The germline V gene has CDR1 SNHLY and CDR2 FYNNEI. In DNA form, the CDR3 reads TGTGCCAGCAGTGAAGGGAAAAGGAATGAAAAACTGTTTTTT. Translated: CASSEGKRNEKLFF.

This chain links TRBV11-2 with TRBJ2-5; TRBD2 matches at 7 bases. The CDR3 is 15 residues long. V shed 1 base, J shed 4 bases, and the junction held 6 bases outside the gene matches. Germline assignment: CDR1 SGHAT and CDR2 FQNNGV. The CDR3 region is CASSLVVREGETQYF. DNA for the CDR3: TGTGCCAGCAGCTTAGTGGTCAGGGAGGGAGAGACCCAGTACTTC. Full variable domain (outside the CDR3, taken from reference TRBV11-2 and TRBJ2-5): EAGVAQSPRYKIIEKRQSVAFWCNPISGHATLYWYQQILGQGPKLLIQFQNNGVVDDSQLPKDRFSAERLKGVDSTLKIQPAKLEDSAVYLCASSLVVREGETQYFGPGTRLLVL.

DNA of the CDR3: TGTGCCAGCAGCACTGCGGGGACAGGGGGCGATTTTAACACTGGGGCCAACGTCCTGACTTTC. Protein sequence: CASSTAGTGGDFNTGANVLTF. This chain links TRBV28 with TRBJ2-6; 12 bases line up with TRBD1. This CDR3 has 21 amino acids. The V segment lost 6 bases and the J segment 2 bases; nucleotides outside the gene matches: 17. Germline V lookup: CDR1 MDHEN, CDR2 SYDVKM.

V and J are TRBV5-1 and TRBJ1-1; D unclear. Germline lookup yields CDR1 SGHRS and CDR2 YFSETQ. V was shortened by 3 bases and J by 2 bases, with 14 bases between the two germline ends. This CDR3 is 15 amino acids long. CDR3 protein: CASSYSPGLNTEAFF. As DNA, the CDR3 is TGCGCCAGCAGCTACTCCCCGGGCCTTAACACTGAAGCTTTCTTT.

J is TRBJ2-1 and V is TRBV27; D is unresolved. Per the germline V gene, CDR1 is MNHEY and CDR2 is SMNVEV (reference sequence). The CDR3 spans 11 residues. V lost 5 bases, J lost 5 bases, and 4 bases lay in between. CDR3 DNA: TGTGCCAGCAGTCGGAACAATGAGCAGTTCTTC. Translation gives CASSRNNEQFF.